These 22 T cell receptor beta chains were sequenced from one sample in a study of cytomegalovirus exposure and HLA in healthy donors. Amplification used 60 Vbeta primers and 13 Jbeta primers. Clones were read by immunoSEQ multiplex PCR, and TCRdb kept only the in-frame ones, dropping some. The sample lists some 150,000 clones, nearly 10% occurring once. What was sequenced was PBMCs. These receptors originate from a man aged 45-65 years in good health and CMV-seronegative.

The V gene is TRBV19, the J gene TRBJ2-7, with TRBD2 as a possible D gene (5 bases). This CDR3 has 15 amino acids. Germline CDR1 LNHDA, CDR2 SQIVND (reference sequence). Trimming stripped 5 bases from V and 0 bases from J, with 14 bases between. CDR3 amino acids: CASSRGWSLSYEQYF. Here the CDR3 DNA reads TGTGCCAGTAGTCGAGGGTGGTCTCTCTCCTACGAGCAGTACTTC.

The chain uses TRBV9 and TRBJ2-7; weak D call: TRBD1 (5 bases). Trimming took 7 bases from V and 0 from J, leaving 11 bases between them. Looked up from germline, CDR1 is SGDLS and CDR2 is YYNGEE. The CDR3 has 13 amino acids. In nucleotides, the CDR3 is TGTGCCAGCGGACAAGACGGCTCCTACGAGCAGTACTTC. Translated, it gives CASGQDGSYEQYF.

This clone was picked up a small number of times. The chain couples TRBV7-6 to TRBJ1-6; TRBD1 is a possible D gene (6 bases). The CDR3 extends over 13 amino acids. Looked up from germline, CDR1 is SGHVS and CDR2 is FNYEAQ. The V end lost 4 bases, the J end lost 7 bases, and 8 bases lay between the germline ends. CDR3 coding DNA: TGTGCCAGCAGCTCGCAGGGGAATTCACCCCTCCACTTT. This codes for CASSSQGNSPLHF.

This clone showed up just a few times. Here the CDR3 reads CASIDRMRDGYTF. Here the CDR3 DNA reads TGTGCCAGCATAGACAGGATGCGCGATGGCTACACCTTC. The rearrangement joins TRBV6-5 to TRBJ1-2; a possible D gene is TRBD1 (6 bases). Trimming pared 7 bases from V and 6 bases from J, leaving 15 bases between. The CDR3 extends over 13 amino acids. The V gene's germline CDR1 is MNHEY and CDR2 SVGAGI.

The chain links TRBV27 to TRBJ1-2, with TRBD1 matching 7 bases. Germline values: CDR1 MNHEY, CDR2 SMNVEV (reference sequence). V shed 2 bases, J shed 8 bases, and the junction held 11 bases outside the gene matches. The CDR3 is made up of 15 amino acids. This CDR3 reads CASSLDPRQGRGYTF. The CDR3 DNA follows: TGTGCCAGCAGTTTAGATCCCCGACAGGGCCGAGGCTACACCTTC.

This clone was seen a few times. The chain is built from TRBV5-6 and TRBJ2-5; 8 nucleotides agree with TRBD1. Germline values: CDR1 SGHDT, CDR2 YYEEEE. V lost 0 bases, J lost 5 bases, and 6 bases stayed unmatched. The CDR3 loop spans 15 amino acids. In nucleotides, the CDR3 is TGTGCCAGCAGCTTGGAGGCCAGGGGGCTGGAGACCCAGTACTTC. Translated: CASSLEARGLETQYF. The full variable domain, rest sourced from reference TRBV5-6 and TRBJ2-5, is DAGVTQSPTHLIKTRGQQVTLRCSPKSGHDTVSWYQQALGQGPQFIFQYYEEEERQRGNFPDRFSGHQFPNYSSELNVNALLLGDSALYLCASSLEARGLETQYFGPGTRLLVL.

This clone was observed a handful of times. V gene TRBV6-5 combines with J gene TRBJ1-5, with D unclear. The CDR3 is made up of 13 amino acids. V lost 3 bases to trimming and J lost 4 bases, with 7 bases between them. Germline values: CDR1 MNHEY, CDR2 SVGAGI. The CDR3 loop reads CASSYGENQPQHF. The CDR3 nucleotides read TGTGCCAGCAGTTATGGAGAAAATCAGCCCCAGCATTTT.

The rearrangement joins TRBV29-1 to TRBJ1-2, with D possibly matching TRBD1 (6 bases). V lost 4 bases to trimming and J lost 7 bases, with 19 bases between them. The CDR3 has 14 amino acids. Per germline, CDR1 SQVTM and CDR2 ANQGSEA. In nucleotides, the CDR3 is TGCAGCGTTGTTTATGATGTTGGGGGCTCTGGCTACACCTTC. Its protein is CSVVYDVGGSGYTF.

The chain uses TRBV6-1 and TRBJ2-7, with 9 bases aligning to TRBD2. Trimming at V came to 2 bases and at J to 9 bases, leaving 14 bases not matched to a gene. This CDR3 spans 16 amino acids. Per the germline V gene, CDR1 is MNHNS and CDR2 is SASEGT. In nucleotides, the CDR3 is TGTGCCAGCAGTGAACCCAGAGCTAGCGGGACCCCGGGGCAGTACTTC. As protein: CASSEPRASGTPGQYF.

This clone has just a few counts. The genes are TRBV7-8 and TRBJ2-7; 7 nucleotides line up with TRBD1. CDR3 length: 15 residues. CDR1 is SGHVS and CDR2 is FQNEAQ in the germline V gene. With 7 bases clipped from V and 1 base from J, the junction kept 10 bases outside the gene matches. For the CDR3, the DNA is TGTGCCAGCATCCCCGCCGGACAGGCTTCCTACGAGCAGTACTTC. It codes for CASIPAGQASYEQYF.

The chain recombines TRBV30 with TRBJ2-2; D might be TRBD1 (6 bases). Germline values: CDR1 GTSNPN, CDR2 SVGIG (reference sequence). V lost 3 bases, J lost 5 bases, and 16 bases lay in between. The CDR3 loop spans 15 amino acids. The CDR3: CAWRATGFGTGELFF. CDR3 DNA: TGTGCCTGGAGGGCCACAGGGTTTGGTACCGGGGAGCTGTTTTTT.

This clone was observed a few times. The CDR3 reads CASSFFGKGISGANVLTF. In DNA form, the CDR3 reads TGTGCCAGCAGCTTCTTTGGTAAGGGGATCTCTGGGGCCAACGTCCTGACTTTC. The chain joins TRBV7-9 to TRBJ2-6; maybe TRBD1 (5 bases). The CDR3 sequence is 18 residues long. V was clipped by 3 bases and J by 0 bases, with 15 bases between them. The V gene's germline CDR1 is SEHNR and CDR2 FQNEAQ (reference sequence). The full variable domain, its missing parts supplied by reference TRBV7-9 and TRBJ2-6, is DTGVSQNPRHKITKRGQNVTFRCDPISEHNRLYWYRQTLGQGPEFLTYFQNEAQLEKSRLLSDRFSAERPKGSFSTLEIQRTEQGDSAMYLCASSFFGKGISGANVLTFGAGSRLTVL.

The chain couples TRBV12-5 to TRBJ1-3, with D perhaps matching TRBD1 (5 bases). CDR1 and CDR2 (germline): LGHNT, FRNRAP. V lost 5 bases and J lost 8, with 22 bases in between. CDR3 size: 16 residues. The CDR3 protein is CASGPSPRQFFHTIYF. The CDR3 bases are TGTGCTAGTGGTCCATCTCCCCGACAGTTCTTCCACACCATATATTTT.

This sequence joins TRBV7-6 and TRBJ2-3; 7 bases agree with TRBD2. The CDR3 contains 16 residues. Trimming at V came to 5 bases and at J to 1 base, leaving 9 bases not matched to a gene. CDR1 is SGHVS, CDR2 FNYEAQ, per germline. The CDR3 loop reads CASSRLAGGGTDTQYF. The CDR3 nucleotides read TGTGCCAGCAGCCGACTAGCTGGGGGAGGCACAGATACGCAGTATTTT. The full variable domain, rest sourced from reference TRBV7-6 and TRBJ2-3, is GAGVSQSPRYKVTKRGQDVALRCDPISGHVSLYWYRQALGQGPEFLTYFNYEAQQDKSGLPNDRFSAERPEGSISTLTIQRTEQRDSAMYRCASSRLAGGGTDTQYFGPGTRLTVL.

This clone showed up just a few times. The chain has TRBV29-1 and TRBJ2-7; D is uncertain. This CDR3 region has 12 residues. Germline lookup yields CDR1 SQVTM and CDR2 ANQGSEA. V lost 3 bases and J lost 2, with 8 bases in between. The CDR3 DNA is TGCAGCGTTGAGACAACGGCCTACGAGCAGTACTTC. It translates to CSVETTAYEQYF.

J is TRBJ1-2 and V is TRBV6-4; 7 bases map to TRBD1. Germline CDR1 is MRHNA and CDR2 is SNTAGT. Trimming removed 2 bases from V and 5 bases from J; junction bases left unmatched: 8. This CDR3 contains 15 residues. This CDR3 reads CASSDSPTGRYGYTF. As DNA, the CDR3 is TGTGCCAGCAGTGACAGTCCGACAGGGAGATATGGCTACACCTTC.

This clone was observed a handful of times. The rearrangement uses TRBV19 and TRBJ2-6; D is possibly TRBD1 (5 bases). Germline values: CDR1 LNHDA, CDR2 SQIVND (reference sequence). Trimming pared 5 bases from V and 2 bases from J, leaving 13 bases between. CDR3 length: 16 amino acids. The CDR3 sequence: CASSPAGKTGANVLTF. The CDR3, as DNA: TGTGCCAGTAGTCCGGCAGGGAAGACTGGGGCCAACGTCCTGACTTTC.

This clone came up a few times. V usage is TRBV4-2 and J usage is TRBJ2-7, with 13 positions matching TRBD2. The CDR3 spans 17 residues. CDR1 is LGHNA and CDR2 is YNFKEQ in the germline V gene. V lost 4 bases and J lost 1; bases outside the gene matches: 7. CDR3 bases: TGTGCCAGCAGCCCAGCTGGACTAGCGGGGGAGTCCTACGAGCAGTACTTC. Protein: CASSPAGLAGESYEQYF.

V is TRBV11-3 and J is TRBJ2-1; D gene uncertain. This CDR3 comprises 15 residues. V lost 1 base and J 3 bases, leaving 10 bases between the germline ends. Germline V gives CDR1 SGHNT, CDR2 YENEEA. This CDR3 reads CASSLGWLNYNEQFF. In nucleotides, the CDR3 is TGTGCCAGCAGCTTAGGGTGGCTTAACTACAATGAGCAGTTCTTC.

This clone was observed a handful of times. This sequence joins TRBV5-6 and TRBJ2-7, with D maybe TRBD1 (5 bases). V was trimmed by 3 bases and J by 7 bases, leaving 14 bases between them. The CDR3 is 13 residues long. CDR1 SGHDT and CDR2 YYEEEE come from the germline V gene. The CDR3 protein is CASSSGYPGEQYF. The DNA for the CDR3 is TGTGCCAGCAGCTCAGGCTACCCAGGGGAGCAGTACTTC.

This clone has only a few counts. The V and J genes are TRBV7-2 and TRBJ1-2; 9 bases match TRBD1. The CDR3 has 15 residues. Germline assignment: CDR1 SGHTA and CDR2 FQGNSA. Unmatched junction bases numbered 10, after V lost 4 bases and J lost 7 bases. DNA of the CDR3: TGTGCCAGCAGCTCCGACGGGACAGGGACTTCTGGCTACACCTTC. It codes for CASSSDGTGTSGYTF.

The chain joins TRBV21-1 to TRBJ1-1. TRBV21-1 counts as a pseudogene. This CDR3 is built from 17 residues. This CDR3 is CASTHRDPPIWATEAFF. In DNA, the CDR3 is TGTGCCAGCACCCACCGGGATCCCCCTATTTGGGCCACTGAAGCTTTCTTT.